The 2 T cell receptor beta chains presented below share a single source sample, sequenced in a study of blood T cell repertoires in COVID-19. Measured with immunoSEQ multiplex PCR; TCRdb has only the in-frame clones, and not every one. The sample shows 90,000 to 120,000 clones, approximately 90% of them seen only once. Specimen: peripheral blood. The receptors shown here come from an elderly woman with acute or convalescent COVID-19.

This chain joins TRBV19 and TRBJ1-2; the D is unclear. The CDR3 has 15 residues. V was trimmed by 5 bases and J by 2 bases, leaving 15 bases between them. From germline, CDR1 is LNHDA and CDR2 SQIVND (reference sequence). The CDR3 spells CASSPTVTINYGYTF. The CDR3 DNA sequence: TGTGCCAGTAGTCCGACTGTAACGATCAACTATGGCTACACCTTC. Looking up the rest from reference TRBV19 and TRBJ1-2 gives the full variable domain: DGGITQSPKYLFRKEGQNVTLSCEQNLNHDAMYWYRQDPGQGLRLIYYSQIVNDFQKGDIAEGYSVSREKKESFPLTVTSAQKNPTAFYLCASSPTVTINYGYTFGSGTRLTVV.

The chain combines TRBV2 with TRBJ1-2, with a weak D call TRBD1 (6 bases). Germline CDR1 and CDR2: SNHLY and FYNNEI. V shed 6 bases and J shed 2 bases, with 22 bases lying between them. CDR3 length equals 17 residues. The CDR3 here is CASRELLPGHANYGYTF. The DNA of the CDR3 is TGTGCCAGCAGGGAACTCCTACCGGGACACGCAAACTATGGCTACACCTTC.